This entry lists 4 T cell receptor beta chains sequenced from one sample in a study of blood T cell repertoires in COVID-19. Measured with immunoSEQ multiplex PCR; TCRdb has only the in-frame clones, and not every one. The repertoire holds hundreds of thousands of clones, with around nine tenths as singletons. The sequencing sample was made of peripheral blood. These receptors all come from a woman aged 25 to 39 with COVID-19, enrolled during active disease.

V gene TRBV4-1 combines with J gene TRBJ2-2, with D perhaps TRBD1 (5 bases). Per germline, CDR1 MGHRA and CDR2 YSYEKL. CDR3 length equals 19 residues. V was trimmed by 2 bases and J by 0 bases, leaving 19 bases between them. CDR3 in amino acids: CASSQTGFGAVANTGELFF. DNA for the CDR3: TGCGCCAGCAGCCAAACGGGTTTTGGGGCGGTCGCGAACACCGGGGAGCTGTTTTTT.

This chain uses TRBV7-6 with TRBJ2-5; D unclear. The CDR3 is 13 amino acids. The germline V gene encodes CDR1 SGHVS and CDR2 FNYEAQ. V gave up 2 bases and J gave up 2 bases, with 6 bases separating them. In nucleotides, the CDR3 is TGTGCCAGCAGCTTAAGGCGGCAAGAGACCCAGTACTTC. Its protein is CASSLRRQETQYF.

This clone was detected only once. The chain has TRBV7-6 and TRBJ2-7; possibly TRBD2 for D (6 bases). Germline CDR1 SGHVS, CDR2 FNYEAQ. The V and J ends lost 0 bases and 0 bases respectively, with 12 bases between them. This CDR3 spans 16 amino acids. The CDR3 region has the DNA TGTGCCAGCAGCTTAGCGGTAGCGGAGAACTCCTACGAGCAGTACTTC. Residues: CASSLAVAENSYEQYF.

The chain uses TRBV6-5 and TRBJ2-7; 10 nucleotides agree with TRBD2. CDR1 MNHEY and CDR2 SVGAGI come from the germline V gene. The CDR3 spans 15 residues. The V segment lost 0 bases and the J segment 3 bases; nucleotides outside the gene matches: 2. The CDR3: CASSYSSGRLYEQYF. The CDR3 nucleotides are TGTGCCAGCAGTTACTCTAGCGGGAGGCTCTACGAGCAGTACTTC.